One and the same sample provided the 30 T cell receptor beta chains below, sequenced in a study of T cell changes during pregnancy in multiple sclerosis. Method: immunoSEQ multiplex PCR; TCRdb's copy keeps in-frame clones and lacks some. The repertoire holds about 100,000 clones, with around 92% as singletons. The sample consisted of peripheral blood, taken before pregnancy. The source is a female donor with multiple sclerosis, enrolled in a pregnancy study.

This chain joins TRBV28 and TRBJ2-7, with 8 bases fitting TRBD1. Unmatched junction bases numbered 10, after V lost 6 bases and J lost 6 bases. Germline V gives CDR1 MDHEN, CDR2 SYDVKM. This CDR3 spans 14 amino acids. CDR3 sequence (DNA): TGTGCCAGCAGCCTGACAGGGGATACGGCCGAGCAGTACTTC. Its protein is CASSLTGDTAEQYF.

As concerns this clone: Distinct nucleotide sequences in the sample also encode this CDR3. This chain connects TRBV27 to TRBJ2-7; D might be TRBD2 (6 bases). The length of the CDR3 is 14 residues. V dropped 3 bases and J dropped 0 bases, with 9 bases sitting between them. Germline assignment: CDR1 MNHEY and CDR2 SMNVEV (reference sequence). Here the CDR3 DNA reads TGTGCCAGCAGTTTGGTAGCGGCCTCCTACGAGCAGTACTTC. This gives the protein CASSLVAASYEQYF.

The chain joins TRBV6-1 to TRBJ2-5; TRBD2 aligns across 13 bases. V was clipped by 0 bases and J by 2 bases; unmatched bases: 9. The CDR3 sequence is 19 residues long. Germline V gene data show CDR1 as MNHNS and CDR2 as SASEGT. The CDR3 sequence is CASSEAQTSGRTIQETQYF. The DNA for the CDR3 is TGTGCCAGCAGTGAAGCCCAGACTAGCGGGAGGACCATTCAAGAGACCCAGTACTTC.

This chain connects TRBV7-9 to TRBJ2-7; 7 bases match TRBD2. Looked up from germline, CDR1 is SEHNR and CDR2 is FQNEAQ (reference sequence). Trimming took 2 bases from V and 6 from J; bases not matched to a gene: 10. The CDR3 has 15 residues. The CDR3 spells CASSLSSGVVGEQYF. The CDR3 DNA sequence: TGTGCCAGCAGCTTATCGAGCGGGGTAGTGGGCGAGCAGTACTTC. Filled out from reference TRBV7-9 and TRBJ2-7, the complete variable domain reads DTGVSQNPRHKITKRGQNVTFRCDPISEHNRLYWYRQTLGQGPEFLTYFQNEAQLEKSRLLSDRFSAERPKGSFSTLEIQRTEQGDSAMYLCASSLSSGVVGEQYFGPGTRLTVT.

The V and J genes are TRBV2 and TRBJ2-7; 8 bases align to TRBD1. This CDR3 has 15 residues. Germline V lookup: CDR1 SNHLY, CDR2 FYNNEI. The junction had 3 bases not matched to a gene; V was cut back by 1 base and J by 1 base. CDR3 amino acids: CASSEGTGISYEQYF. The CDR3 DNA sequence: TGTGCCAGCAGTGAAGGGACAGGGATTTCCTACGAGCAGTACTTC. Supplemented by reference TRBV2 and TRBJ2-7, the full variable domain reads EPEVTQTPSHQVTQMGQEVILRCVPISNHLYFYWYRQILGQKVEFLVSFYNNEISEKSEIFDDQFSVERPDGSNFTLKIRSTKLEDSAMYFCASSEGTGISYEQYFGPGTRLTVT.

CDR3 loop: CASSLRTVETATNEKLFF. The CDR3, as DNA: TGCGCCAGCAGCCTTAGGACGGTCGAGACAGCAACTAATGAAAAACTGTTTTTT. The V and J genes are TRBV4-1 and TRBJ1-4; possible D gene TRBD1, 5 bases. Per the germline V gene, CDR1 is MGHRA and CDR2 is YSYEKL. This CDR3 is 18 amino acids long. V was shortened by 4 bases and J by 0 bases, with 18 bases between the two germline ends.

V is TRBV27 and J is TRBJ2-7, with D tentatively TRBD1 (7 bases). Germline lookup yields CDR1 MNHEY and CDR2 SMNVEV (reference sequence). CDR3 length: 14 residues. Trimming removed 3 bases from V and 3 bases from J, with 12 bases in between. CDR3 DNA sequence: TGTGCCAGCAGTTTGGGGGGACAGATCTACGAGCAGTACTTC. Protein sequence: CASSLGGQIYEQYF.

This clone has a single count. The chain employs TRBV2 and TRBJ1-5; D perhaps matches TRBD1 (6 bases). Germline-derived CDR1 and CDR2 are SNHLY and FYNNEI. This CDR3 has 15 amino acids. The V gene lost 3 bases and the J gene lost 6 bases, with 15 bases spanning the gap. CDR3 coding DNA: TGTGCCAGCAGTGAGGGGGGGGGCGTCGGTCAGCCCCAGCATTTT. Protein: CASSEGGGVGQPQHF.

The gene calls are TRBV4-1 and TRBJ2-1; perhaps TRBD2 as D (7 bases). Germline V gene data show CDR1 as MGHRA and CDR2 as YSYEKL. Trimming took 0 bases from V and 7 from J, leaving 13 bases between them. The CDR3 is 15 amino acids. In DNA, the CDR3 is TGCGCCAGCAGCCAAGATGCGGGGGCGGGGAATGAGCAGTTCTTC. Its translation is CASSQDAGAGNEQFF.

The chain is built from TRBV27 and TRBJ1-1; weak D call: TRBD1 (6 bases). The V gene lost 4 bases and the J gene lost 5 bases, with 14 bases spanning the gap. Germline loops: CDR1 MNHEY, CDR2 SMNVEV (reference sequence). This CDR3 contains 14 residues. The CDR3 here is CASSSTGYVTEAFF. DNA of the CDR3: TGTGCCAGCAGTTCAACAGGGTACGTGACTGAAGCTTTCTTT.

This clone showed up just once. This chain links TRBV2 with TRBJ1-5, with a possible D match to TRBD1 (6 bases). Trimming took 6 bases from V and 4 from J, leaving 16 bases between them. Germline V gives CDR1 SNHLY, CDR2 FYNNEI. The length of the CDR3 is 15 residues. CDR3: CASRDVVTGNQPQHF. CDR3 sequence (DNA): TGTGCCAGCAGGGACGTAGTTACAGGGAATCAGCCCCAGCATTTT. Complete variable domain (other parts from reference TRBV2 and TRBJ1-5): EPEVTQTPSHQVTQMGQEVILRCVPISNHLYFYWYRQILGQKVEFLVSFYNNEISEKSEIFDDQFSVERPDGSNFTLKIRSTKLEDSAMYFCASRDVVTGNQPQHFGDGTRLSIL.

J is TRBJ2-5 and V is TRBV5-1; no clear D. In germline, CDR1 is SGHRS, CDR2 YFSETQ. V lost 0 bases and J 1 base, leaving 10 bases between the germline ends. The CDR3 is 15 residues long. CDR3 DNA: TGCGCCAGCAGCTTGGGGCCCCAGGCCCAAGAGACCCAGTACTTC. It translates to CASSLGPQAQETQYF.

The rearrangement uses TRBV4-3 and TRBJ2-7, with 7 bases identical to TRBD1. CDR1 is LGHNA, CDR2 YSLEER, per germline. The CDR3 is 15 amino acids. Losses at the gene ends were 1 base for V and 0 bases for J; bases not matched to a gene: 3. The CDR3 loop reads CASSQGRDSSYEQYF. The CDR3, as DNA: TGCGCCAGCAGCCAAGGCCGGGACAGCTCCTACGAGCAGTACTTC.

The chain couples TRBV14 to TRBJ2-3; 7 nucleotides match TRBD2. CDR3 length: 16 amino acids. The germline gives CDR1 SGHDN, CDR2 FVKESK. V dropped 3 bases and J dropped 1; count of bases not matched to a gene: 7. This chain's CDR3 is CASSHWGLTGTDTQYF. The CDR3 coding sequence is TGTGCCAGCAGCCACTGGGGACTAACGGGCACAGATACGCAGTATTTT. Looking up the rest from reference TRBV14 and TRBJ2-3 gives the full variable domain: EAGVTQFPSHSVIEKGQTVTLRCDPISGHDNLYWYRRVMGKEIKFLLHFVKESKQDESGMPNNRFLAERTGGTYSTLKVQPAELEDSGVYFCASSHWGLTGTDTQYFGPGTRLTVL.

The J gene is TRBJ2-1, the V gene TRBV5-1; possible D gene TRBD2, 6 bases. Germline V CDR1 and CDR2: SGHRS, YFSETQ. This CDR3 region has 16 residues. V was pared by 4 bases and J by 3 bases, with 17 bases between. DNA of the CDR3: TGCGCCAGCAGCAACCGGGACTCGTCGTTCTACAATGAGCAGTTCTTC. It yields the protein CASSNRDSSFYNEQFF.

This sequence joins TRBV9 and TRBJ2-7; 10 bases fit TRBD1. Germline V lookup: CDR1 SGDLS, CDR2 YYNGEE. J gave up 8 bases and V 5 bases, and 4 bases lay outside the gene matches. The CDR3 totals 12 residues. The CDR3 reads CASRGTGEKQYF. The CDR3 nucleotides are TGTGCCAGCAGGGGGACAGGGGAGAAGCAGTACTTC.

The rearrangement uses TRBV4-1 and TRBJ2-3, with D maybe TRBD2 (5 bases). Trimming shortened V by 2 bases and J by 2 bases, and 11 bases separated the two germline ends. This CDR3 has 15 residues. The germline CDR1 and CDR2 sequences are MGHRA and YSYEKL. The CDR3 sequence: CASSQIQRYTDTQYF. The CDR3 nucleotides are TGCGCCAGCAGCCAAATCCAGCGGTACACAGATACGCAGTATTTT.

The chain has TRBV19 and TRBJ2-7, with 12 bases identical to TRBD2. Germline CDR1 is LNHDA and CDR2 is SQIVND (reference sequence). V shed 6 bases and J 2 bases; nucleotides not matched to a gene: 2. There are 14 residues in the CDR3. CDR3 in DNA: TGTGCCAGTAGCCTAGCGGGAGGGCCCTACGAGCAGTACTTC. It specifies CASSLAGGPYEQYF.

This clone was found once. V is TRBV19 and J is TRBJ2-7; 7 positions match TRBD2. Per germline, CDR1 LNHDA and CDR2 SQIVND (reference sequence). This CDR3 is 12 amino acids long. The ends lost 3 bases at V and 9 bases at J; junction bases unmatched: 5. As DNA, the CDR3 is TGTGCCAGTAGTATCTCCGGGACTATGCAGTACTTC. It is translated as CASSISGTMQYF. Using reference TRBV19 and TRBJ2-7 for the parts outside the CDR3, the full variable domain is DGGITQSPKYLFRKEGQNVTLSCEQNLNHDAMYWYRQDPGQGLRLIYYSQIVNDFQKGDIAEGYSVSREKKESFPLTVTSAQKNPTAFYLCASSISGTMQYFGPGTRLTVT.

This clone was detected only once. The chain links TRBV13 to TRBJ2-7; TRBD1 might be the D (6 bases). Trimming took off 4 bases at V and 4 bases at J, with 17 bases between the two ends. Germline CDR1 is PRHDT and CDR2 is FYEKMQ (reference sequence). The CDR3 length is 15 residues. The CDR3 loop is CASSSSQQGQYEQYF. In nucleotides, the CDR3 is TGTGCCAGCAGCTCCTCCCAACAGGGCCAGTACGAGCAGTACTTC.

The chain carries TRBV5-1 and TRBJ2-7; 7 positions agree with TRBD1. With V trimmed by 4 bases and J by 7 bases, 8 bases remained unmatched. Germline V gene lookup returns CDR1 SGHRS and CDR2 YFSETQ. The CDR3 length is 13 residues. CDR3 nucleotides: TGCGCCAGCAGCCACGAGGGGGCGGCTGAGCAGTACTTC. The encoded protein is CASSHEGAAEQYF.

The chain links TRBV7-2 to TRBJ2-7; 7 nucleotides agree with TRBD2. Losses at the gene ends were 8 bases for V and 3 bases for J; bases not matched to a gene: 7. The germline CDR1 and CDR2 sequences are SGHTA and FQGNSA. The CDR3 contains 13 residues. The CDR3, as DNA: TGTGCCAGCCGAGGGAGGGGAAGCTACGAGCAGTACTTC. Amino acid sequence: CASRGRGSYEQYF.

The chain recombines TRBV7-8 with TRBJ2-2; D may be TRBD1 (7 bases). The CDR3 sequence is 14 residues long. Germline CDR1 and CDR2: SGHVS and FQNEAQ. Trimming cost V 3 bases and J 8 bases, with 13 bases left between them. CDR3 sequence reads: CASSFGGGGGELFF. CDR3 coding DNA: TGTGCCAGCAGCTTCGGAGGGGGCGGGGGGGAGCTGTTTTTT.

J is TRBJ1-5 and V is TRBV10-2, with D perhaps TRBD1 (5 bases). The CDR3 length is 17 residues. Trimming shortened V by 4 bases and J by 0 bases, and 16 bases separated the two germline ends. CDR1 WSHSY and CDR2 SAAADI come from the germline V gene. For the CDR3, the DNA is TGCGCCAGCAGTGTATGGAGAGTACAGGATAGCAATCAGCCCCAGCATTTT. It specifies CASSVWRVQDSNQPQHF.

The rearrangement links TRBV9 to TRBJ2-7; TRBD2 might be the D (5 bases). The ends were cut back, 2 bases at V and 0 bases at J, with 9 bases in the middle. Germline CDR1 reads SGDLS; CDR2 reads YYNGEE. The CDR3 totals 14 residues. The CDR3 DNA reads TGTGCCAGCAGCGTGGGAGACCCCTCCTACGAGCAGTACTTC. As protein: CASSVGDPSYEQYF.

J is TRBJ2-7 and V is TRBV27, with 9 bases that match TRBD1. V shed 4 bases and J 0 bases; nucleotides not matched to a gene: 10. The CDR3 is 17 amino acids. From germline, CDR1 is MNHEY and CDR2 SMNVEV (reference sequence). The CDR3 DNA reads as TGTGCCAGCAGTTCCCTCCAGACAGGGGGGTACTCCTACGAGCAGTACTTC. Translating gives CASSSLQTGGYSYEQYF.

The chain links TRBV15 to TRBJ1-1; 9 bases line up with TRBD1. With 4 bases clipped from V and 4 bases from J, the junction kept 4 bases outside the gene matches. This CDR3 is built from 14 residues. The germline V gene has CDR1 LNHNV and CDR2 YYDKDF (reference sequence). CDR3 protein: CATSTRQGVTEAFF. As DNA, the CDR3 is TGTGCCACCAGCACAAGACAGGGGGTCACTGAAGCTTTCTTT.

The J gene is TRBJ2-7, the V gene TRBV6-1; 8 bases agree with TRBD2. After removal of 6 bases from V and 4 bases from J, the junction contained 8 bases not matched to a gene. The CDR3 is 14 residues long. Germline V gene lookup returns CDR1 MNHNS and CDR2 SASEGT. The CDR3 loop is CASRHTSGAYEQYF. In DNA, the CDR3 is TGTGCCAGCAGGCACACTAGCGGAGCTTACGAGCAGTACTTC.

Remarks on this clone: This same CDR3 is encoded by further DNA sequences in the sample. This chain uses TRBV27 with TRBJ1-1, with a possible D match to TRBD1 (6 bases). The CDR3 covers 13 residues. The germline V and J ends were trimmed by 8 bases and 0 bases, with 10 bases remaining between them. Germline V CDR1 and CDR2: MNHEY, SMNVEV (reference sequence). CDR3 bases: TGTGCCAGCTCGACAGGAGTGAACACTGAAGCTTTCTTT. It codes for CASSTGVNTEAFF.

The chain uses TRBV28 and TRBJ2-1, with TRBD2 matching over 14 bases. From germline, CDR1 is MDHEN and CDR2 SYDVKM. This CDR3 has 16 residues. V shed 4 bases and J 7 bases; nucleotides not matched to a gene: 6. CDR3 amino acids: CASSSGLAGVRNEQFF. The CDR3 DNA reads TGTGCCAGCAGTTCGGGACTAGCGGGAGTGAGGAATGAGCAGTTCTTC.